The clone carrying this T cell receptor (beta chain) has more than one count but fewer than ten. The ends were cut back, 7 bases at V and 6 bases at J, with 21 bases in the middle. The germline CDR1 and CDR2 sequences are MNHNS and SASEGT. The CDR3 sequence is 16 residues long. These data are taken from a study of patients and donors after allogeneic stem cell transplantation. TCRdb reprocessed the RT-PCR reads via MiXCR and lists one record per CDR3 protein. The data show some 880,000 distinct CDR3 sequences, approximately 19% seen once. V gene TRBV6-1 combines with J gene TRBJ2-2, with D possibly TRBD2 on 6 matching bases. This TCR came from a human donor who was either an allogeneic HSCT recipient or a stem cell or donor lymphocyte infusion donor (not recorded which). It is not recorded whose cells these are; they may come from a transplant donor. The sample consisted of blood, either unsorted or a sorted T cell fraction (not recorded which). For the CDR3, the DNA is TGTGCCAGCACCCCTCGGGGCGGGATCCGGTCCGGGGAGCTGTTTTTT. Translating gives CASTPRGGIRSGELFF.